This is a list of T cell receptor beta chains from one sample in a study of beta chain features in type 1 diabetes. Assay: immunoSEQ multiplex PCR; the TCRdb copy retains only in-frame clones and omits some. This table holds 810,000 or so clones, under 20% found once. Sequencing used naive CD4+ T cells from blood. The receptor set was obtained from a woman between 18 and 30 years old in good health. Both conserved end residues are part of each CDR3. D genes are given only for firm matches. The size field is filled for only some rows; it gives once, few, many or a size class.

v_gene: TRBV15; d_gene: NA; j_gene: TRBJ1-4; abundance: NA; CDR3aa: CATSRDRGDIEKLFF; CDR3nt: TGTGCCACCAGCAGGGACCGGGGGGATATTGAAAAACTGTTTTTT
v_gene: TRBV7-9; d_gene: NA; j_gene: TRBJ1-1; abundance: few; CDR3aa: CASSLALIGSLEAFF; CDR3nt: TGTGCCAGCAGCTTAGCGCTAATAGGGAGCCTTGAAGCTTTCTTT
v_gene: TRBV19; d_gene: NA; j_gene: TRBJ1-5; abundance: few; CDR3aa: CASSPTGKGGNQPQHF; CDR3nt: TGTGCCAGTAGTCCAACAGGGAAGGGGGGCAATCAGCCCCAGCATTTT
v_gene: TRBV7-3; d_gene: TRBD2; j_gene: TRBJ2-5; abundance: NA; CDR3aa: CASSLGLAERETQYF; CDR3nt: TGTGCCAGCAGCTTAGGGCTAGCGGAGCGGGAGACCCAGTACTTC
v_gene: TRBV7-2; d_gene: NA; j_gene: TRBJ1-2; abundance: NA; CDR3aa: CASSLSQGNYGYTF; CDR3nt: TGTGCCAGCAGCTTATCCCAGGGGAACTATGGCTACACCTTC
v_gene: TRBV9; d_gene: NA; j_gene: TRBJ2-5; abundance: NA; CDR3aa: CASSYGVETQYF; CDR3nt: TGTGCCAGCAGCTACGGGGTGGAGACCCAGTACTTC
v_gene: TRBV2; d_gene: NA; j_gene: TRBJ1-5; abundance: NA; CDR3aa: CASRPDSNNQPQHF; CDR3nt: TGTGCCAGCAGACCCGACAGTAACAATCAGCCCCAGCATTTT
v_gene: TRBV29-1; d_gene: NA; j_gene: TRBJ2-5; abundance: few; CDR3aa: CSVAWDVVTQYF; CDR3nt: TGCAGCGTTGCTTGGGACGTTGTGACCCAGTACTTC
v_gene: TRBV7-9; d_gene: NA; j_gene: TRBJ1-3; abundance: NA; CDR3aa: CASSTTGISGNTIYF; CDR3nt: TGTGCCAGCAGCACCACAGGAATCTCTGGAAACACCATATATTTT
v_gene: TRBV7-9; d_gene: NA; j_gene: TRBJ2-2; abundance: few; CDR3aa: CASSLDTGELFF; CDR3nt: TGTGCCAGCAGCTTGGACACCGGGGAGCTGTTTTTT
v_gene: TRBV7-2; d_gene: TRBD1; j_gene: TRBJ1-2; abundance: few; CDR3aa: CASSSTGPYGYTF; CDR3nt: TGTGCCAGCAGCTCGACAGGGCCCTATGGCTACACCTTC
v_gene: TRBV18; d_gene: NA; j_gene: TRBJ2-7; abundance: few; CDR3aa: CASSPRDSRPEQYF; CDR3nt: TGTGCCAGCTCACCAAGGGACTCCCGCCCTGAGCAGTACTTC
v_gene: TRBV5-1; d_gene: NA; j_gene: TRBJ2-5; abundance: NA; CDR3aa: CASSWAETQYF; CDR3nt: TGCGCCAGCAGCTGGGCCGAGACCCAGTACTTC
v_gene: TRBV11-2; d_gene: NA; j_gene: TRBJ2-7; abundance: few; CDR3aa: CASSLTVPYEQYF; CDR3nt: TGTGCCAGCAGCTTAACAGTTCCCTACGAGCAGTACTTC
v_gene: TRBV18; d_gene: NA; j_gene: TRBJ2-7; abundance: NA; CDR3aa: CASSPLPPAPSSYEQYF; CDR3nt: TGTGCCAGCTCACCACTCCCGCCCGCGCCAAGCTCCTACGAGCAGTACTTC
v_gene: TRBV21-1; d_gene: NA; j_gene: TRBJ2-7; abundance: few; CDR3aa: CASSKASGQKEGYEQYF; CDR3nt: TGTGCCAGCAGCAAAGCGTCGGGACAGAAAGAGGGCTACGAGCAGTACTTC
v_gene: TRBV11-3; d_gene: NA; j_gene: TRBJ1-1; abundance: few; CDR3aa: CASSLGGRNTEAFF; CDR3nt: TGTGCCAGCAGCTTAGGGGGACGGAACACTGAAGCTTTCTTT
v_gene: TRBV27; d_gene: NA; j_gene: TRBJ1-1; abundance: NA; CDR3aa: CASSSRRGGMNTEAFF; CDR3nt: TGTGCCAGCAGCTCCCGGCGGGGCGGGATGAACACTGAAGCTTTCTTT
v_gene: TRBV6-6; d_gene: NA; j_gene: TRBJ2-5; abundance: NA; CDR3aa: CASKDPERTQYF; CDR3nt: TGTGCCAGCAAAGATCCTGAGAGGACCCAGTACTTC
v_gene: TRBV7-2; d_gene: NA; j_gene: TRBJ2-7; abundance: few; CDR3aa: CASSLAPRLVHEQYF; CDR3nt: TGTGCCAGCAGCTTAGCGCCCCGACTAGTCCACGAGCAGTACTTC
v_gene: TRBV4-3; d_gene: TRBD1; j_gene: TRBJ1-4; abundance: NA; CDR3aa: CASSPIRTGEKLFF; CDR3nt: TGCGCCAGCAGCCCTATCCGGACAGGGGAAAAACTGTTTTTT
v_gene: TRBV28; d_gene: NA; j_gene: TRBJ2-1; abundance: NA; CDR3aa: CASSLGGRGGEQFF; CDR3nt: TGTGCCAGCAGCTTAGGAGGTAGGGGTGGTGAGCAGTTCTTC